These 3 T cell receptor beta chains were sequenced from one sample in a study of early T cells in non-severe SARS-CoV-2 infection. Using its own MiXCR run on the 5' RACE reads, TCRdb lists one record per CDR3 protein. This sample has 25,000 to 35,000 distinct CDR3 sequences; about 5% occur once, and the top ten carry roughly 3.6%. The sequenced material came from whole blood. Source of these receptors: an adult who was a healthcare worker with PCR-confirmed SARS-CoV-2 infection or an uninfected control (not recorded which).

The chain combines TRBV7-2 with TRBJ1-1, with TRBD1 matching 8 bases. Germline values: CDR1 SGHTA, CDR2 FQGNSA. The V and J ends lost 5 bases and 5 bases, in that order; junction bases with no gene match: 7. The CDR3 runs to 14 residues. The CDR3 here is CASSPTGVGTEAFF. The CDR3 nucleotides are TGTGCCAGCAGCCCGACAGGGGTCGGGACTGAAGCTTTCTTT.

This clonotype came up a few times. V gene TRBV29-1 combines with J gene TRBJ2-7, with a tentative D call TRBD2 (5 bases). This CDR3 comprises 11 residues. The germline CDR1 and CDR2 sequences are SQVTM and ANQGSEA. The V and J ends lost 6 bases and 13 bases respectively, with 19 bases between them. As DNA, the CDR3 is TGCAGCGTGGCGGACTCTCTGCAGTCATACTTC. It translates to CSVADSLQSYF.

The V and J genes are TRBV10-2 and TRBJ1-2, with a possible D match to TRBD1 (5 bases). V lost 8 bases, J lost 3 bases, and 16 bases lay in between. Germline loops: CDR1 WSHSY, CDR2 SAAADI. CDR3 length: 14 amino acids. The CDR3 DNA reads as TGCGCCAGCTCTCCTGGGGGAAGGGACTATGGCTACACCTTC. It encodes CASSPGGRDYGYTF.